These T cell receptor beta chains were read from a single sample in a study of immune characterization of retroperitoneal liposarcoma. TCRdb passed the PCR reads through MiXCR, listing each CDR3 protein once. In the table there are more than 6,000 distinct CDR3 sequences, roughly 29% of which are singletons. Sequenced sample: tumor tissue. These receptors were taken from a female donor with retroperitoneal liposarcoma. Both conserved end residues are part of each CDR3. The order of the fields is J gene, V gene, clone size, D gene, CDR3 DNA, CDR3 protein. The D gene is left open where the match is weak. For some rows the clone size is stated as once, few or many, or as a class when expanded; others skip it.

TRBJ2-5 TRBV6-2/TRBV6-3 NA NA TGTGCCAGCAGTTACTCGGTAGACTACAATGAGCAGTACTTC CASSYSVDYNEQYF
TRBJ2-3 TRBV29-1 once NA TGCAGCGTTGAACTCACAGATACGCAGTATTTT CSVELTDTQYF
TRBJ2-1 TRBV4-1 many NA TGCGCCAGCAGCCAAGCCAGATTCGCTAATGAGCAGTTCTTC CASSQARFANEQFF
TRBJ2-2 TRBV5-1 NA TRBD1 TGCGCCAGCAGTGGACAGGGGAGCACCGGGGAGCTGTTTTTT CASSGQGSTGELFF
TRBJ2-1 TRBV7-8 few TRBD2 TGTGCCAGCAACCAAGCGGGAGCTCCTGGGGAGCAGTTCTTC CASNQAGAPGEQFF
TRBJ2-3 TRBV7-8 NA TRBD1 TGTGCCAGCAGAGCCGGGACAGGGGGCACAGATACGCAGTATTTT CASRAGTGGTDTQYF
TRBJ2-1 TRBV6-1 many NA TGTGCCAGCAGTGAAGCGCTTCAAGCACTAGTCGGGCAGTTCTTC CASSEALQALVGQFF
TRBJ1-5 TRBV27 NA TRBD1 TGTGCCAGCAGGACAGGGGCGTTTAGCAATCAGCCCCAGCATTTT CASRTGAFSNQPQHF
TRBJ2-7 TRBV5-4 many TRBD2 TGTGCCAGCAGCTTGGGGCGGGAGGGATCCTACGAGCAGTACTTC CASSLGREGSYEQYF
TRBJ2-2 TRBV6-1 few TRBD1 TGTGCCAGCCCTGGGACAGGGGGCCCGGGCGGGGAGCTGTTTTTT CASPGTGGPGGELFF
TRBJ2-1 TRBV6-4 few TRBD2 TGTGCCAGCAGTAGTTTATGGACTAGCGGGAGAGGGACTCGAGAGCAGTTCTTC CASSSLWTSGRGTREQFF
TRBJ2-3 TRBV6-1 many NA TGTGCCAGCAGTCCCGGCGAGGGGGTACGGGGTACGCAGTATTTT CASSPGEGVRGTQYF
TRBJ2-1 TRBV7-3 many NA TGTGCCAGCAGCTTAAATGGGAATGAGCAGTTCTTC CASSLNGNEQFF
TRBJ2-1 TRBV12-3/TRBV12-4 many TRBD2 TGTGCCAGCACCCTAGCGGGAGTTTACAATGAGCAGTTCTTC CASTLAGVYNEQFF
TRBJ1-1 TRBV6-1 many NA TGTGCCAGCAGTGAGGAGGGTTTGGGGGGCACTGAAGCTTTCTTT CASSEEGLGGTEAFF
TRBJ2-4 TRBV6-6 many TRBD2 TGTGCCAGCAGCCCCGGGACTAGCGGGCCCTTTCAGTACTTC CASSPGTSGPFQYF
TRBJ2-1 TRBV5-1 NA NA TGCGCCAGCAGCTTTAGAGCAGAGGACAATGAGCAGTTCTTC CASSFRAEDNEQFF